The rows below give T cell receptor beta chains drawn from one sample of a study of T cells in Graves' hyperthyroidism and ophthalmopathy. TCRdb redid the calling of the multiplex PCR reads with MiXCR, one entry per CDR3 protein. Among about 96,000 distinct CDR3 sequences listed, over 50% were seen once. The sample taken for sequencing was blood. These receptors were taken from a woman aged 40 to 49 with Graves' hyperthyroidism. Each CDR3 is given with its conserved first and last residue. D genes are given only for firm matches.

v_gene,d_gene,j_gene,CDR3aa
TRBV28,NA,TRBJ1-1,CASSFSIQAFF
TRBV19,NA,TRBJ1-5,CASSSPSVIGVVSNQPQHF
TRBV4-1,TRBD1,TRBJ1-5,CASSQGTGQPQHF
TRBV19,NA,TRBJ2-2,CASSPPEYMRELFF
TRBV5-1,NA,TRBJ2-7,CASSLVQGGEFAYEQYF
TRBV15,TRBD2,TRBJ2-5,CATSPPTSGKGETQYF
TRBV27,NA,TRBJ1-2,CASSLRPLQLKDGYTF
TRBV7-9,NA,TRBJ2-6,CASSLQLGSGANVLTF
TRBV29-1,NA,TRBJ1-1,CSVGAGFMNTEAFF
TRBV19,NA,TRBJ2-7,CASSRDGSRNEQYF
TRBV25-1,NA,TRBJ1-4,CASSERGGADEKLFF
TRBV5-1,NA,TRBJ1-2,CASRWTTQGDTF
TRBV5-8,TRBD2,TRBJ2-7,CASSLKGRDYEQYF
TRBV5-4,TRBD1,TRBJ2-5,CASSLVGTGQETQYF
TRBV2,TRBD1,TRBJ1-6,CASSEVGQGVSPLHF
TRBV7-6,NA,TRBJ2-7,CASSFDRYEQYF
TRBV7-8,TRBD2,TRBJ2-5,CASSLDSGGETQYF
TRBV15,TRBD1,TRBJ1-1,CATSKDRGRLVTEAFF
TRBV15,TRBD1,TRBJ2-7,CATSRDRGSAYEQYF
TRBV5-1,NA,TRBJ1-1,CASSFGRLMNTEAFF
TRBV29-1,NA,TRBJ2-7,CSVARTVGNEQYF
TRBV19,TRBD1,TRBJ1-2,CASSIPQGANYGYTF
TRBV2,NA,TRBJ2-7,CASSEALHGYEDEQYF
TRBV30,TRBD2,TRBJ2-5,CAWSGPSGSQETQYF
TRBV25-1,NA,TRBJ1-1,CASRILLGTEAFF
TRBV5-8,NA,TRBJ1-1,CASSYSLNTEAFF
TRBV7-2,NA,TRBJ1-2,CASSFGGGAYGYTF
TRBV2,NA,TRBJ2-6,CASSEATGANVLTF
TRBV7-9,TRBD2,TRBJ2-2,CASSLGVGRGTGELFF
TRBV5-1,TRBD2,TRBJ2-5,CASSLQGTSEETQYF
TRBV20-1,NA,TRBJ2-3,CSEQSSTDTQYF
TRBV29-1,TRBD2,TRBJ2-5,CSVERREAETQYF
TRBV20-1,TRBD1,TRBJ1-6,CSATRQGGNSPLHF
TRBV15,NA,TRBJ2-6,CATSREGTGANVLTF
TRBV7-9,NA,TRBJ1-1,CASSLGTANGKAFF
TRBV5-4,NA,TRBJ2-2,CASSLGVGYTGELFF
TRBV10-3,NA,TRBJ2-3,CAISSTVGAVSDTQYF
TRBV5-1,NA,TRBJ1-5,CASSFDGSQNQPQHF
TRBV5-5,TRBD1,TRBJ2-5,CASSGDRGETQYF
TRBV20-1,TRBD1,TRBJ2-5,CSAARTGLETQYF